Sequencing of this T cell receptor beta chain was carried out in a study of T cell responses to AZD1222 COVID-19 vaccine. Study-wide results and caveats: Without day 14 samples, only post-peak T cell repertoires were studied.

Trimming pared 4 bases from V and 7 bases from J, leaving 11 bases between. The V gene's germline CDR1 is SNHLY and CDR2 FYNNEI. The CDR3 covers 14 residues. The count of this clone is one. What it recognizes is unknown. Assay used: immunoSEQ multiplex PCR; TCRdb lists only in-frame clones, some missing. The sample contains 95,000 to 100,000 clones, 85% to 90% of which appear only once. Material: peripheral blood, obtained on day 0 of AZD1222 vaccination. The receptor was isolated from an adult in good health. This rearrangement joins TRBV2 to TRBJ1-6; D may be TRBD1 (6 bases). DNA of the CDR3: TGTGCCAGCAGTGGGTCCGGGGGCAATTCACCCCTCCACTTT. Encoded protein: CASSGSGGNSPLHF.